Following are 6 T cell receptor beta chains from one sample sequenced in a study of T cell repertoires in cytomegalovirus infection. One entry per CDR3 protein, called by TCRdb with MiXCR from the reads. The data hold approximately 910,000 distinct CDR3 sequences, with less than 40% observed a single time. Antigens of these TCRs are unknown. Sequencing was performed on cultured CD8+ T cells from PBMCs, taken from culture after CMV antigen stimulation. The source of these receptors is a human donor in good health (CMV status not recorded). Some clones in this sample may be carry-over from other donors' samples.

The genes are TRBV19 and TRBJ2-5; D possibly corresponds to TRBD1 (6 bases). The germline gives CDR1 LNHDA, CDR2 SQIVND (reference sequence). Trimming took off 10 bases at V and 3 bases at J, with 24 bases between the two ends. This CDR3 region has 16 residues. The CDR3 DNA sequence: TGTGCCACTACCAGGGGCTTGGGGCCGGGCAAAGAGACCCAGTACTTC. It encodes CATTRGLGPGKETQYF.

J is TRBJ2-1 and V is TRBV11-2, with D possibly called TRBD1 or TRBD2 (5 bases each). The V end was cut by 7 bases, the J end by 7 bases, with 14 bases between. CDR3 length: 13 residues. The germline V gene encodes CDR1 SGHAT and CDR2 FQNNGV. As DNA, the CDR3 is TGTGCCAGCACTAACGGTTGGGGGAATGAGCAGTTCTTC. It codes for CASTNGWGNEQFF.

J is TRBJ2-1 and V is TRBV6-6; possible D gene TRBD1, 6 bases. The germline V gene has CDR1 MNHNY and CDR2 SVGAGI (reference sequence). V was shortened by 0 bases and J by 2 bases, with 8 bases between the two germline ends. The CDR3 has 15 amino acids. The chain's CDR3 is CASSYSQGTYNEQFF. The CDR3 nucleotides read TGTGCCAGCAGTTACTCACAGGGAACCTACAATGAGCAGTTCTTC.

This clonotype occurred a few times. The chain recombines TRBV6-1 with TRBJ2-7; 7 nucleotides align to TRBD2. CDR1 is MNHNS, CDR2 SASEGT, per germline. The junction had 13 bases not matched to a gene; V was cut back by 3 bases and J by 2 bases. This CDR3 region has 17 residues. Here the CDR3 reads CASSEALGGSITYEQYF. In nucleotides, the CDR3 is TGTGCCAGCAGTGAGGCCCTCGGGGGGAGTATCACCTACGAGCAGTACTTC.

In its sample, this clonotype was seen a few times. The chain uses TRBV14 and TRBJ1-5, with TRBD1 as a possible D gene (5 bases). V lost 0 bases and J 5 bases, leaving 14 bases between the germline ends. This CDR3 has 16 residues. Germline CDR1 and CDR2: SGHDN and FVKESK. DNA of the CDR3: TGTGCCAGCAGCCAAGATGTCCCACAGGACTATCAGCCCCAGCATTTT. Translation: CASSQDVPQDYQPQHF. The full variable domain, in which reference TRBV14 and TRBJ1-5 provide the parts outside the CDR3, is EAGVTQFPSHSVIEKGQTVTLRCDPISGHDNLYWYRRVMGKEIKFLLHFVKESKQDESGMPNNRFLAERTGGTYSTLKVQPAELEDSGVYFCASSQDVPQDYQPQHFGDGTRLSIL.

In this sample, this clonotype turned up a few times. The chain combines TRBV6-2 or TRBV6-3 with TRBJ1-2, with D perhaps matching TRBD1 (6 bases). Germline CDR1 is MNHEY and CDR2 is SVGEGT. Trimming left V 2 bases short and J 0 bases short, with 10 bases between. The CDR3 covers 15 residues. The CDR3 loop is CASSYLQGSNYGYTF. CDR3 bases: TGTGCCAGCAGTTACCTCCAGGGGTCTAACTATGGCTACACCTTC.